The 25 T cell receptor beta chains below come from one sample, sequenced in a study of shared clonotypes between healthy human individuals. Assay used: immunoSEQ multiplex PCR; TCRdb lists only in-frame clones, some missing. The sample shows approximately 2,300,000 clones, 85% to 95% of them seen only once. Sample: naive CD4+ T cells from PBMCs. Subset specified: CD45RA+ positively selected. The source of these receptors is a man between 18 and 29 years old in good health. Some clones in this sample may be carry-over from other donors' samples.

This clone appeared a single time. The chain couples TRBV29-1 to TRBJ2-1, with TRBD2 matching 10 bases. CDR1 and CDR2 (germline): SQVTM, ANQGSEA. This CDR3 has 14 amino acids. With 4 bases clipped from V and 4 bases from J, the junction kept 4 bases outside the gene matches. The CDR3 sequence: CSVVRTSGYNEQFF. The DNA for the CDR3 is TGCAGCGTTGTGCGGACTAGCGGTTACAATGAGCAGTTCTTC.

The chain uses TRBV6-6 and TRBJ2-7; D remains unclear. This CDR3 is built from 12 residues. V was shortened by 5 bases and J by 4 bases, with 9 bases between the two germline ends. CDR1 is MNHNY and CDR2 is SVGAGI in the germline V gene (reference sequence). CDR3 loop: CASSPKSYEQYF. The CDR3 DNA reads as TGTGCCAGCAGTCCCAAGTCATACGAGCAGTACTTC.

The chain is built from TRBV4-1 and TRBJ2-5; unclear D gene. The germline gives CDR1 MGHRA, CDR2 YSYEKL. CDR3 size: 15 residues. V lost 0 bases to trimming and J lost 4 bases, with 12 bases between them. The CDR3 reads CASSQEGTKIETQYF. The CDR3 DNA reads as TGCGCCAGCAGCCAAGAGGGAACAAAAATAGAGACCCAGTACTTC.

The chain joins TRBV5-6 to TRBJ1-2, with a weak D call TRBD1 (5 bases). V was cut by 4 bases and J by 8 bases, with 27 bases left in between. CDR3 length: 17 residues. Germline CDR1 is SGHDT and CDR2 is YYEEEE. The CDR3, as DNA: TGTGCCAGCAGCCCTGGGGGGTCCGCAGGGTTGATAGGAGGCTACACCTTC. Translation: CASSPGGSAGLIGGYTF. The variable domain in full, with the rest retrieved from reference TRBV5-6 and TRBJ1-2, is DAGVTQSPTHLIKTRGQQVTLRCSPKSGHDTVSWYQQALGQGPQFIFQYYEEEERQRGNFPDRFSGHQFPNYSSELNVNALLLGDSALYLCASSPGGSAGLIGGYTFGSGTRLTVV.

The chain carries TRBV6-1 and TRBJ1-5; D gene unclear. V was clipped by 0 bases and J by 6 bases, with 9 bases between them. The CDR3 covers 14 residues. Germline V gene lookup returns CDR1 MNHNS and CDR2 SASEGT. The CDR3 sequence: CASSEAPKGQPQHF. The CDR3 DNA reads TGTGCCAGCAGTGAAGCCCCGAAAGGTCAGCCCCAGCATTTT.

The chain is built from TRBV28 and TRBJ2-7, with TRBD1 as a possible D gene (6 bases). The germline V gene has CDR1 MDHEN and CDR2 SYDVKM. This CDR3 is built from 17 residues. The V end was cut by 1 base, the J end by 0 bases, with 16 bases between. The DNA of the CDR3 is TGTGCCAGCAGTTTATCCTTCGAGCCAGGGGCCTCCTACGAGCAGTACTTC. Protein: CASSLSFEPGASYEQYF.

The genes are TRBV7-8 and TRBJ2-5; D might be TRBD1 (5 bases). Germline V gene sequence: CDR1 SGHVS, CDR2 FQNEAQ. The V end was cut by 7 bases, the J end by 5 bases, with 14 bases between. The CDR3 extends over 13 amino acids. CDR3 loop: CASINRGAETQYF. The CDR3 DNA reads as TGTGCCAGCATCAATAGGGGTGCCGAGACCCAGTACTTC.

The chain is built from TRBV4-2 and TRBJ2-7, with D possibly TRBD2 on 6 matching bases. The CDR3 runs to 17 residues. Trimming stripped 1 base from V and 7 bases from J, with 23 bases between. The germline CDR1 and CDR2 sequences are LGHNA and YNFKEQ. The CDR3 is CASSQGVPGGKVGEQYF. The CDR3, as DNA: TGTGCCAGCAGCCAAGGTGTCCCTGGCGGGAAGGTCGGTGAGCAGTACTTC.

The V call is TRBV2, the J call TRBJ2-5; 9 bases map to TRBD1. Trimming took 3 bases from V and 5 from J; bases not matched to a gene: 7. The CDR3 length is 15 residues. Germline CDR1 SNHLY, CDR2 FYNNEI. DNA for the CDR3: TGTGCCAGCAGTGACAAGACAGGGGGGCAGGAGACCCAGTACTTC. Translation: CASSDKTGGQETQYF. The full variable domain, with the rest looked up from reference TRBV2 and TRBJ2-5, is EPEVTQTPSHQVTQMGQEVILRCVPISNHLYFYWYRQILGQKVEFLVSFYNNEISEKSEIFDDQFSVERPDGSNFTLKIRSTKLEDSAMYFCASSDKTGGQETQYFGPGTRLLVL.

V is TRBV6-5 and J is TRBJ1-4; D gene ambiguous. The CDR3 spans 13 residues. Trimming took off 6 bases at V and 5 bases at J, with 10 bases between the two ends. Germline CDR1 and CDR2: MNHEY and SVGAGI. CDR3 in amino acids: CASSSRRNEKLFF. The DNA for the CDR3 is TGTGCCAGCAGCTCCCGGCGGAATGAAAAACTGTTTTTT.

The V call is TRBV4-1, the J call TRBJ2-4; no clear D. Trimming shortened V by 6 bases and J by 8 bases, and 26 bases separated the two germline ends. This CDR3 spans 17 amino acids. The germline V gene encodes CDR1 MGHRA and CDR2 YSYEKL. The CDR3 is CASSPTIRRTGWDIQYF. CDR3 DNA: TGCGCCAGCAGTCCTACTATCCGACGGACCGGCTGGGACATTCAGTACTTC.

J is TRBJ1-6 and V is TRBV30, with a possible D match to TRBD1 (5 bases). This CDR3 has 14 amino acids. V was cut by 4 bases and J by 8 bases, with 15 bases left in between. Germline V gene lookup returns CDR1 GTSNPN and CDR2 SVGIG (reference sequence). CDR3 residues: CAWTRRQGDSPLHF. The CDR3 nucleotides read TGTGCCTGGACTCGGCGGCAGGGAGATTCACCCCTCCACTTT.

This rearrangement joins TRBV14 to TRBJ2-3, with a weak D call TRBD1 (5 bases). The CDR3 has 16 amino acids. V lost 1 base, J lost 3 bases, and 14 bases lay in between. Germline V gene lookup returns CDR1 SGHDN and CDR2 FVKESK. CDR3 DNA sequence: TGTGCCAGCAGCCAAGTAAGGGGCGTGGGAACAGATACGCAGTATTTT. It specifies CASSQVRGVGTDTQYF. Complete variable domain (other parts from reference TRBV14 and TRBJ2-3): EAGVTQFPSHSVIEKGQTVTLRCDPISGHDNLYWYRRVMGKEIKFLLHFVKESKQDESGMPNNRFLAERTGGTYSTLKVQPAELEDSGVYFCASSQVRGVGTDTQYFGPGTRLTVL.

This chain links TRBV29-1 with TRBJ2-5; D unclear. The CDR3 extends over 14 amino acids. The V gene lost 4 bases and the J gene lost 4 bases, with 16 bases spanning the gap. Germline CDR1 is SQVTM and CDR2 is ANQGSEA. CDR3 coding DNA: TGCAGCGTTGGGCCCTCTAGTTTTGGAGAGACCCAGTACTTC. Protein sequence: CSVGPSSFGETQYF.

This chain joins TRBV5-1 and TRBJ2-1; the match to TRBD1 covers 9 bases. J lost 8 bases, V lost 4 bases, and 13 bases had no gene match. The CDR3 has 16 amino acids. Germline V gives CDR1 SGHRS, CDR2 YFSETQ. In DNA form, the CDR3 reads TGCGCCAGCAGCCTAACCGGGGGACAGGGTTTTCATGAGCAGTTCTTC. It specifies CASSLTGGQGFHEQFF.

The DNA of the CDR3 is TGCGCCAGCAGCCCAACAGGGGTCGCAACTAATGAAAAACTGTTTTTT. It translates to CASSPTGVATNEKLFF. This chain connects TRBV5-1 to TRBJ1-4; 7 nucleotides line up with TRBD1. Trimming at V came to 4 bases and at J to 0 bases, leaving 6 bases not matched to a gene. The germline CDR1 and CDR2 sequences are SGHRS and YFSETQ. The length of the CDR3 is 16 residues.

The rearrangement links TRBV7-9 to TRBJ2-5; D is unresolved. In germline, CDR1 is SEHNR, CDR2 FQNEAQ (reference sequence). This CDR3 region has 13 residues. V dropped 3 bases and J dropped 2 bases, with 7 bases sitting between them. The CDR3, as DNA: TGTGCCAGCAGCTTCGGATTACAAGAGACCCAGTACTTC. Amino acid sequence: CASSFGLQETQYF.

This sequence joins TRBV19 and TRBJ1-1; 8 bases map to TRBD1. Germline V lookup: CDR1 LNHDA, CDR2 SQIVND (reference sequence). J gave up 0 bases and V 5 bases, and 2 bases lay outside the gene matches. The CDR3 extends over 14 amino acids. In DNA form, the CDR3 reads TGTGCCAGTAGTGCGGGACAGGTGAACACTGAAGCTTTCTTT. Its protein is CASSAGQVNTEAFF. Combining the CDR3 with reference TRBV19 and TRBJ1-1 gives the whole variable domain DGGITQSPKYLFRKEGQNVTLSCEQNLNHDAMYWYRQDPGQGLRLIYYSQIVNDFQKGDIAEGYSVSREKKESFPLTVTSAQKNPTAFYLCASSAGQVNTEAFFGQGTRLTVV.

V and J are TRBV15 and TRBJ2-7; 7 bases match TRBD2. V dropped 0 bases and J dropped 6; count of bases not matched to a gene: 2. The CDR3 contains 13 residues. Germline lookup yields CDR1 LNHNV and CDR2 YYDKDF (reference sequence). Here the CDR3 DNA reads TGTGCCACCAGCAGAGATCCGGGGGGCGAGCAGTACTTC. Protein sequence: CATSRDPGGEQYF.

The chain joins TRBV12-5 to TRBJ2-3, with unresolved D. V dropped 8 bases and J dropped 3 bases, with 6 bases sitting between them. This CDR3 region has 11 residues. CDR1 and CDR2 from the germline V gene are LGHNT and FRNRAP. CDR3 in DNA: TGTGCTAGTTCCTTAACAGATACGCAGTATTTT. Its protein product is CASSLTDTQYF.

The CDR3 here is CASSLARDIAVGTQYF. The CDR3 bases are TGTGCCAGCAGCTTAGCTAGGGACATAGCGGTCGGGACCCAGTACTTC. The chain joins TRBV7-2 to TRBJ2-5; D possibly uses TRBD1 or TRBD2 (6 bases each). V was trimmed by 0 bases and J by 7 bases, leaving 18 bases between them. The CDR3 sequence is 16 residues long. CDR1 is SGHTA and CDR2 is FQGNSA in the germline V gene.

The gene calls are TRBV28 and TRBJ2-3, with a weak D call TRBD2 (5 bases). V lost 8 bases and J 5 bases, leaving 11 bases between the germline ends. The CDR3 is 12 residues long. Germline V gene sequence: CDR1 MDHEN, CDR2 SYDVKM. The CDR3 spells CASLGRGDTQYF. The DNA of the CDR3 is TGTGCCAGCCTCGGCCGGGGAGATACGCAGTATTTT.

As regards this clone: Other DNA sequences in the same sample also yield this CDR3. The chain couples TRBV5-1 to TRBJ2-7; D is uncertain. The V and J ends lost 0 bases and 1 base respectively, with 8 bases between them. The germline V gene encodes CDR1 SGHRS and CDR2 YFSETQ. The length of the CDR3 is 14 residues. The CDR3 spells CASSLALGSYEQYF. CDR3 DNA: TGCGCCAGCAGCTTGGCCCTGGGATCCTACGAGCAGTACTTC.

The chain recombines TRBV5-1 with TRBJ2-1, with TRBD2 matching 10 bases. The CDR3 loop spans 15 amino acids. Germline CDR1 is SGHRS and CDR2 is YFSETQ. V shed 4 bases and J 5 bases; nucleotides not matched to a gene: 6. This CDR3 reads CASSQGLAINNEQFF. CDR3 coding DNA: TGCGCCAGCAGCCAGGGACTAGCGATTAACAATGAGCAGTTCTTC.

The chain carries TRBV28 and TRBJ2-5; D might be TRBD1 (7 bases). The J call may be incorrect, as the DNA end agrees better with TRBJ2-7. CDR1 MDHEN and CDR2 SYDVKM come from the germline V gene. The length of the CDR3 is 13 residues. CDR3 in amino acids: CASCGDSYYEQYF. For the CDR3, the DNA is TGTGCCAGTTGCGGGGACAGTTACTACGAGCAGTACTTC.